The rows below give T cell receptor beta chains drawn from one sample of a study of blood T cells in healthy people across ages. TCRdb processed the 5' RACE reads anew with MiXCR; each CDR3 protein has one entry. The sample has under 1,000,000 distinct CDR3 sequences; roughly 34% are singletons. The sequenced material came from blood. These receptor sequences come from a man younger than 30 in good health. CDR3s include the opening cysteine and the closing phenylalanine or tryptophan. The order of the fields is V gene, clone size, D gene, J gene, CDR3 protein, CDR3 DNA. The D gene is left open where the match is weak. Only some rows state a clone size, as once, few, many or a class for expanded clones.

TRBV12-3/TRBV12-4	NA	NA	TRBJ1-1	CASSPLRGNTEAFF	TGTGCCAGCAGTCCCCTAAGAGGAAACACTGAAGCTTTCTTT
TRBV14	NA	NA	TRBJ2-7	CASSQETAYEQYF	TGTGCCAGCAGCCAAGAGACAGCCTACGAGCAGTACTTC
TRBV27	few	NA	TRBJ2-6	CASLHSGSGANVLTF	TGTGCCAGTTTGCACAGCGGCTCTGGGGCCAACGTCCTGACTTTC
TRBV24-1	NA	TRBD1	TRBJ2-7	CATSDLGQDQEAQYF	TGTGCCACCAGTGATCTCGGACAGGACCAAGAGGCCCAGTACTTC
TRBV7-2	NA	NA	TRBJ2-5	CASTTMAGDGSRYF	TGTGCCAGCACCACTATGGCCGGAGACGGGAGCCGGTACTTC
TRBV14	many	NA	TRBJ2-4	CASSQGVVAKNIQYF	TGTGCCAGCAGCCAAGGTGTGGTAGCCAAAAACATTCAGTACTTC
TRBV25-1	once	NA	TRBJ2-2	CASSVRGRGGELFF	TGTGCCAGCTCCGTTCGGGGTAGGGGCGGGGAGCTGTTTTTT
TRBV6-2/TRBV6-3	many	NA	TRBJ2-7	CASSYSRGFKYEQYF	TGTGCCAGCAGTTACTCAAGGGGGTTCAAGTACGAGCAGTACTTC
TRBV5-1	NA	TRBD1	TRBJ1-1	CASSWDRSGYTEAFF	TGCGCCAGCAGTTGGGACAGGTCGGGGTACACTGAAGCTTTCTTT
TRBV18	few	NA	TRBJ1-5	CASPHDPAGNQPQHF	TGTGCCAGCCCACACGACCCGGCTGGGAATCAGCCCCAGCATTTT
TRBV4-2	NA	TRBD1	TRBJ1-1	CASSQGGTGGTEAFF	TGTGCCAGCAGCCAAGGGGGGACAGGGGGAACTGAAGCTTTCTTT
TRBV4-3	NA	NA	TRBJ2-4	CASSRFGGEAAKNIQYF	TGCGCCAGCAGCCGATTCGGGGGTGAAGCAGCCAAAAACATTCAGTACTTC
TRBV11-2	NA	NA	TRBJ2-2	CASSTGTLSIGELFF	TGTGCCAGCAGCACCGGGACACTGTCTATCGGGGAGCTGTTTTTT
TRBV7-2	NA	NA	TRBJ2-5	CASSQGAEGTQYF	TGTGCCAGCAGCCAAGGGGCAGAAGGGACCCAGTACTTC
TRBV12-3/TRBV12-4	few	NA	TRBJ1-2	CASSPGGSGYGYTF	TGTGCCAGCAGTCCTGGGGGGAGTGGCTATGGCTACACCTTC
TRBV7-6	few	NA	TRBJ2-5	CASSLSQGETQYF	TGTGCCAGCAGCTTATCCCAGGGAGAGACCCAGTACTTC
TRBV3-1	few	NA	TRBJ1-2	CASSQFAETNYGYTF	TGTGCCAGCAGCCAATTTGCGGAAACCAACTATGGCTACACCTTC
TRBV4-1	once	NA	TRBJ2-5	CASSHHQKVSEQYF	TGCGCCAGCAGCCACCACCAAAAAGTCAGTGAGCAGTACTTC
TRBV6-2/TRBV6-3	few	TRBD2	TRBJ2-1	CASSWGLAGAYEQFF	TGTGCCAGCAGTTGGGGACTAGCGGGGGCCTATGAGCAGTTCTTC
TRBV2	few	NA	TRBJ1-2	CASRGPDYGYTF	TGTGCCAGCAGGGGACCGGACTATGGCTACACCTTC
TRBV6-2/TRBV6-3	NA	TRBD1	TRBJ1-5	CASTLQGPPNQPQHF	TGTGCCAGCACCTTACAGGGGCCGCCCAATCAGCCCCAGCATTTT
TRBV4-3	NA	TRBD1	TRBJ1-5	CVSSQGVITRGPSNQPQHF	TGCGTCAGCAGCCAGGGGGTTATAACCAGGGGGCCTAGCAATCAGCCCCAGCATTTT
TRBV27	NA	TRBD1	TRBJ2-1	CASSLSGTATYNEQFF	TGTGCCAGCAGTTTATCGGGGACAGCGACATACAATGAGCAGTTCTTC
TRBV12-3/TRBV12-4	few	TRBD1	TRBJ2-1	CASRKVRDRVYWNEQFF	TGTGCCAGCAGAAAGGTCCGGGACAGGGTTTATTGGAATGAGCAGTTCTTC
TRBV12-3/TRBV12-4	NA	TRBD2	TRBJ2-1	CASSVSGGREQFF	TGTGCCAGCAGTGTCAGCGGGGGACGTGAGCAGTTCTTC
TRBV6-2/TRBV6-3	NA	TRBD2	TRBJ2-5	CASSSGLSTYRETQYF	TGTGCCAGCAGTTCGGGACTATCGACTTACCGGGAGACCCAGTACTTC
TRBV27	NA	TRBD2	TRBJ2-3	CASSRTSGGYTDTQYF	TGTGCCAGCAGTAGGACTAGCGGGGGCTACACAGATACGCAGTATTTT
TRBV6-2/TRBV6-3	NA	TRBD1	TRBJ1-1	CASSWTGGETEAFF	TGTGCCAGCAGTTGGACAGGGGGCGAAACTGAAGCTTTCTTT
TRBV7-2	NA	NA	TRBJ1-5	CASSLGGFRDTQHF	TGTGCCAGCAGCTTAGGGGGGTTCAGGGATACGCAGCATTTT
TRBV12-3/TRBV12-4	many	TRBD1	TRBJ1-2	CASSLGDRSGYTF	TGTGCCAGCAGTTTAGGGGACAGGAGTGGCTACACCTTC
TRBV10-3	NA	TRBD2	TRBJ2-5	CAISESAGGPRETQYF	TGTGCCATCAGTGAGTCAGCGGGGGGGCCGCGGGAGACCCAGTACTTC
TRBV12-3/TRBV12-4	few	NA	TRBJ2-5	CASSLSLTGKETQYF	TGTGCCAGCAGTTTATCCCTCACAGGGAAGGAGACCCAGTACTTC
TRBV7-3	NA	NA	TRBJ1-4	CASSPGPPPGEKLFF	TGTGCCAGCAGCCCAGGGCCACCCCCGGGAGAAAAACTGTTTTTT
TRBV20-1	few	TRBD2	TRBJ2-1	CSASSSGVSYNEQFF	TGCAGTGCTAGTTCTAGCGGGGTATCCTACAATGAGCAGTTCTTC
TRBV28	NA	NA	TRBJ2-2	CASSPSSPTGELFF	TGTGCCAGCAGTCCTTCTTCCCCCACCGGGGAGCTGTTTTTT
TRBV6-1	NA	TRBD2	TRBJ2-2	CASRQAGVTNTGELFF	TGTGCCAGCAGACAAGCGGGGGTCACGAACACCGGGGAGCTGTTTTTT
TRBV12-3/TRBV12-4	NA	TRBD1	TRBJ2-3	CASSLRQGASFRGNADMQYF	TGTGCCAGCAGTTTACGACAGGGGGCGTCTTTTCGGGGAAACGCAGATATGCAGTATTTT
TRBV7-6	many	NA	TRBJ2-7	CASSLAPPSQGRHEQYF	TGTGCCAGCAGCTTAGCGCCTCCTTCGCAGGGTAGGCACGAGCAGTACTTC